The following is a T cell receptor beta chain sequence with its context. The CDR3 loop spans 13 amino acids. V lost 0 bases, J lost 3 bases, and 6 bases lay in between. Germline-derived CDR1 and CDR2 are MNHEY and SMNVEV (reference sequence). The record originates from a study of blood T cell repertoires in COVID-19. Study-level information: Sites across the United States, Italy and Spain contributed samples from acute and convalescent COVID-19. Sample material is recorded as cDNA or gDNA derived from T cells, B-cell-depleted T cells, or PBMCs.

Measured with immunoSEQ multiplex PCR; TCRdb has only the in-frame clones, and not every one. Of about 220,000 clones in the sample, roughly nine tenths were seen once. In terms of age and location, participants ranged from roughly 18 to 100 years and lived in around 22 US areas. The source material was PBMCs or T cells enriched from blood (not recorded which). The chain joins TRBV27 to TRBJ2-7, with no clear D. The receptor was derived from a woman younger than 35 in a cohort exposed to, infected with or recovered from COVID-19 (not recorded which). The CDR3 nucleotides read TGTGCCAGCAGTTTATCTCAGGACTACGAGCAGTACTTC. Translating gives CASSLSQDYEQYF.